Listed below are T cell receptor beta chains from one sample, sequenced in a study of blood T cells in healthy people across ages. TCRdb used MiXCR to reprocess the 5' RACE reads, holding one entry per CDR3 protein. This repertoire shows roughly 1.5 million distinct CDR3 sequences, approximately 43% found once; its top ten account for 4%. The sample taken for sequencing was blood. The receptors derive from a woman aged 18-35 years in good health. Each CDR3 is given with its conserved first and last residue. Rows give clone size only sometimes, using once, few, many, or a class for an expanded clone.

j_gene,len,v_gene,abundance,CDR3aa
TRBJ2-2,13,TRBV12-3/TRBV12-4,few,CASSLALGGELFF
TRBJ1-5,14,TRBV6-6,few,CASLGPISNQPQHF
TRBJ1-2,15,TRBV30,-,CAWSVSPYRSGGYTF
TRBJ1-6,14,TRBV25-1,-,CASSERVRDSPLHF
TRBJ2-5,12,TRBV7-2,few,CASSRAGGTQYF
TRBJ1-5,13,TRBV7-2,-,CASSPGYNQPQHF
TRBJ2-3,15,TRBV20-1,-,CSARLLRGGTDTQYF
TRBJ2-3,14,TRBV16,few,CASSQRERADTQYF
TRBJ1-2,14,TRBV4-3,few,CASSLRGIPYGYTF
TRBJ1-5,14,TRBV4-2,-,CASSQEQGDQPQHF
TRBJ2-1,15,TRBV10-3,few,CAISESLAGYNEQFF
TRBJ1-2,16,TRBV6-5,-,CASRRGPQWGSYGYTF
TRBJ1-2,15,TRBV7-9,few,CASSDQGAPSYGYTF
TRBJ1-5,15,TRBV7-2,few,CASSLHRVSNQPQHF